A single sample gave rise to the 30 T cell receptor beta chains below, sequenced in a study of early T cells in non-severe SARS-CoV-2 infection. MiXCR, run by TCRdb on the 5' RACE reads, gives a single entry per CDR3 protein. Altogether tens of thousands of distinct CDR3 sequences are present, approximately 7% being singletons, with the ten largest covering 2.5% to 3%. Sequencing input: whole blood. All receptors derive from an adult who was a healthcare worker with PCR-confirmed SARS-CoV-2 infection or an uninfected control (not recorded which).

This clonotype was counted ten times or more. This chain joins TRBV6-1 and TRBJ1-2; tentative D call: TRBD1 (5 bases). V was shortened by 5 bases and J by 3 bases, with 19 bases between the two germline ends. This CDR3 is 16 amino acids long. Germline V lookup: CDR1 MNHNS, CDR2 SASEGT. The CDR3 coding sequence is TGTGCCAGCAGTACCTACCCCGGGGCTAAGGACTATGGCTACACCTTC. This gives the protein CASSTYPGAKDYGYTF.

Many counts were recorded for this clonotype. This chain uses TRBV29-1 with TRBJ2-5; 9 bases map to TRBD1. The CDR3 runs to 15 residues. The V gene end was trimmed by 4 bases and the J gene end by 1 base; junction bases not matched to a gene: 7. CDR1 and CDR2 (germline): SQVTM, ANQGSEA. The CDR3 sequence is CSVARQGGVQETQYF. The CDR3 nucleotides read TGCAGCGTTGCCCGACAGGGGGGAGTCCAAGAGACCCAGTACTTC.

This clonotype was observed many times. The V call is TRBV18, the J call TRBJ2-2; TRBD2 matches at 8 bases. V shed 2 bases and J 6 bases; nucleotides not matched to a gene: 5. This CDR3 region has 15 residues. Germline V gene sequence: CDR1 KGHSH, CDR2 LQKENI. CDR3 DNA sequence: TGTGCCAGCTCACCAGGACTAGCCAATTCCGGGGAGCTGTTTTTT. Translation: CASSPGLANSGELFF.

At least ten counts were recorded for this clonotype. This chain links TRBV5-5 with TRBJ2-5, with 10 bases fitting TRBD2. Germline trimming cut 9 bases from V and 4 bases from J; bases unmatched to any gene: 15. The CDR3 is made up of 16 amino acids. CDR1 and CDR2 (germline): SGHKS, YYEKEE (reference sequence). CDR3 region: CATYHDPAGGVETQYF. The CDR3 region has the DNA TGTGCCACTTACCACGATCCAGCGGGAGGGGTAGAGACCCAGTACTTC.

V and J are TRBV5-6 and TRBJ1-1; D is unresolved. In germline, CDR1 is SGHDT, CDR2 YYEEEE. Trimming left V 4 bases short and J 0 bases short, with 10 bases between. The CDR3 totals 14 residues. The CDR3: CASSHGAVNTEAFF. The CDR3 DNA reads as TGTGCCAGCAGCCACGGAGCTGTGAACACTGAAGCTTTCTTT. The entire variable domain, with the rest obtained from reference TRBV5-6 and TRBJ1-1, is as follows: DAGVTQSPTHLIKTRGQQVTLRCSPKSGHDTVSWYQQALGQGPQFIFQYYEEEERQRGNFPDRFSGHQFPNYSSELNVNALLLGDSALYLCASSHGAVNTEAFFGQGTRLTVV.

By proportion, this clonotype is medium-sized (0.01 to 0.1%). The genes are TRBV9 and TRBJ2-1; D is possibly TRBD1 (6 bases). The germline CDR1 and CDR2 sequences are SGDLS and YYNGEE. There are 15 residues in the CDR3. V lost 0 bases and J lost 10, with 17 bases in between. The CDR3, as DNA: TGTGCCAGCAGCGTAGTGCCCTCGCCCGGGACAGAGCAGTTCTTC. This translates into CASSVVPSPGTEQFF.

By share, this clonotype counts as medium-sized. The chain uses TRBV20-1 and TRBJ1-2; D unresolved. Between the trimmed V and J ends, which lost 3 bases and 0 bases, there was a span of 8 bases. CDR3 size: 13 residues. Germline CDR1 DFQATT, CDR2 SNEGSKA (reference sequence). The DNA for the CDR3 is TGCAGTGCTAGGTGGGGAGCTAACTATGGCTACACCTTC. Translated: CSARWGANYGYTF.

This clonotype was counted a few times. The V call is TRBV27, the J call TRBJ1-5; no definite D call. Trimming left V 5 bases short and J 3 bases short, with 8 bases between. The CDR3 has 13 residues. Germline CDR1 reads MNHEY; CDR2 reads SMNVEV (reference sequence). The CDR3 sequence is CASSRQNNQPQHF. CDR3 bases: TGTGCCAGCAGTCGACAAAACAATCAGCCCCAGCATTTT.

At least ten counts were recorded for this clonotype. V is TRBV6-2 or TRBV6-3 and J is TRBJ2-4; TRBD1 matches at 11 bases. Trimming at V came to 5 bases and at J to 0 bases, leaving 6 bases not matched to a gene. This CDR3 is 17 amino acids long. Per germline, CDR1 MNHEY and CDR2 SVGEGT. CDR3: CASSTGTGGLAKNIQYF. The CDR3 bases are TGTGCCAGCAGTACGGGGACAGGGGGATTAGCCAAAAACATTCAGTACTTC.

This clonotype was recorded many times. The CDR3 coding sequence is TGTGCCATCACCTCAGGGCGAGGGAACACTGAAGCTTTCTTT. Amino acids: CAITSGRGNTEAFF. The rearrangement uses TRBV10-3 and TRBJ1-1; maybe TRBD1 (5 bases). The CDR3 consists of 14 residues. CDR1 ENHRY and CDR2 SYGVKD come from the germline V gene. The V gene lost 7 bases and the J gene lost 1 base, with 13 bases spanning the gap.

This clonotype was observed many times. The chain carries TRBV6-5 and TRBJ2-6; D not resolved. Per the germline V gene, CDR1 is MNHEY and CDR2 is SVGAGI. This CDR3 region has 16 residues. With 4 bases removed from V and 0 bases from J, the gap between germline ends came to 10 bases. CDR3 protein: CASSLFRRSGANVLTF. The CDR3 bases are TGTGCCAGCAGTTTATTCAGACGCTCTGGGGCCAACGTCCTGACTTTC.

This clonotype was seen ten or more times. This chain joins TRBV9 and TRBJ2-3; 9 nucleotides match TRBD2. With V trimmed by 0 bases and J by 4 bases, 3 bases remained unmatched. Germline V gene sequence: CDR1 SGDLS, CDR2 YYNGEE. CDR3 length: 15 amino acids. This CDR3 reads CASSVVLAGADTQYF. As DNA, the CDR3 is TGTGCCAGCAGCGTAGTATTAGCGGGAGCAGATACGCAGTATTTT.

This clonotype has at least ten counts. The genes are TRBV5-6 and TRBJ2-2, with 9 bases aligning to TRBD2. This CDR3 has 16 amino acids. The V gene's germline CDR1 is SGHDT and CDR2 YYEEEE. After removal of 1 base from V and 3 bases from J, the junction contained 4 bases not matched to a gene. The CDR3 coding sequence is TGTGCCAGCAGCTTGTCAGCGGGAGGATACACCGGGGAGCTGTTTTTT. Protein product: CASSLSAGGYTGELFF.

The V gene is TRBV27, the J gene TRBJ2-3; perhaps TRBD2 as D (6 bases). V was pared by 5 bases and J by 0 bases, with 15 bases between. Germline values: CDR1 MNHEY, CDR2 SMNVEV (reference sequence). This CDR3 has 16 amino acids. The CDR3 protein is CASSPQDYPSTDTQYF. The DNA of the CDR3 is TGTGCCAGCAGTCCACAGGACTACCCTAGCACAGATACGCAGTATTTT.

This clonotype has a count of ten or more. The gene calls are TRBV3-1 and TRBJ2-5; D call uncertain. The CDR3 length is 14 residues. Germline CDR1 and CDR2: LGHDT and YNNKEL (reference sequence). Trimming left V 0 bases short and J 5 bases short, with 10 bases between. CDR3 amino acids: CASSQDVSRETQYF. The CDR3 DNA follows: TGTGCCAGCAGCCAAGACGTTAGCCGGGAGACCCAGTACTTC.

There are many counts of this clonotype. V gene TRBV18 combines with J gene TRBJ2-5, with D unclear. Trimming shortened V by 2 bases and J by 5 bases, and 3 bases separated the two germline ends. CDR1 is KGHSH, CDR2 LQKENI, per germline. This CDR3 contains 11 residues. CDR3 sequence: CASSPEETQYF. The CDR3, as DNA: TGTGCCAGCTCACCAGAGGAGACCCAGTACTTC.

This clonotype has at least ten counts. The chain recombines TRBV28 with TRBJ1-5, with 9 bases matching TRBD1. The germline gives CDR1 MDHEN, CDR2 SYDVKM. With 2 bases clipped from V and 7 bases from J, the junction kept 12 bases outside the gene matches. The CDR3 is 17 residues long. The CDR3, as DNA: TGTGCCAGCAGTTTACGAGGGACAGGGCGGAGGCAACAGCCCCAGCATTTT. It codes for CASSLRGTGRRQQPQHF.

At least ten counts were recorded for this clonotype. CDR3 in amino acids: CASSSVNWKNIQYF. In DNA, the CDR3 is TGTGCCAGCAGTTCCGTTAATTGGAAAAACATTCAGTACTTC. The rearrangement uses TRBV6-5 and TRBJ2-4; D unclear. Trimming cost V 4 bases and J 4 bases, with 11 bases left between them. This CDR3 is built from 14 residues. Germline V lookup: CDR1 MNHEY, CDR2 SVGAGI.

This clonotype was observed a few times. The rearrangement joins TRBV6-6 to TRBJ2-1, with D perhaps assigned TRBD1 or TRBD2 (5 bases each). The V and J ends lost 7 bases and 11 bases respectively, with 12 bases between them. CDR1 and CDR2 from the germline V gene are MNHNY and SVGAGI (reference sequence). The CDR3 loop spans 11 amino acids. Here the CDR3 reads CASTSRDQQFF. The CDR3 DNA is TGTGCCAGCACCAGCCGGGACCAGCAGTTCTTC.

This clonotype has a count of ten or more. V and J are TRBV7-6 and TRBJ2-3; a weak D match, TRBD1 (5 bases). Germline CDR1 and CDR2: SGHVS and FNYEAQ. Trimming stripped 1 base from V and 3 bases from J, with 11 bases between. The CDR3 has 15 amino acids. The CDR3 DNA follows: TGTGCCAGCAGCTTAGTGCAAGGGGCTACAGATACGCAGTATTTT. This gives the protein CASSLVQGATDTQYF.

In its sample, this clonotype was seen a few times. The genes are TRBV5-1 and TRBJ2-1, with 9 bases identical to TRBD2. The germline V gene has CDR1 SGHRS and CDR2 YFSETQ. The CDR3 sequence is 14 residues long. V shed 2 bases, J shed 5 bases, and the junction held 2 bases outside the gene matches. CDR3 loop: CASSLRLADNEQFF. CDR3 nucleotides: TGCGCCAGCAGCTTACGACTAGCGGACAATGAGCAGTTCTTC.

This clonotype showed up many times. The rearrangement links TRBV29-1 to TRBJ2-4, with D uncertain. From germline, CDR1 is SQVTM and CDR2 ANQGSEA. V lost 6 bases and J lost 0, with 9 bases in between. The CDR3 has 13 residues. The CDR3, as DNA: TGCAGCGTATTTCCCGCAGCCAAAAACATTCAGTACTTC. Protein: CSVFPAAKNIQYF. The variable domain in full, with the rest retrieved from reference TRBV29-1 and TRBJ2-4, is SAVISQKPSRDICQRGTSLTIQCQVDSQVTMMFWYRQQPGQSLTLIATANQGSEATYESGFVIDKFPISRPNLTFSTLTVSNMSPEDSSIYLCSVFPAAKNIQYFGAGTRLSVL.

The rearrangement joins TRBV20-1 to TRBJ2-7; TRBD2 agrees at 14 bases. Germline V CDR1 and CDR2: DFQATT, SNEGSKA (reference sequence). V was clipped by 6 bases and J by 5 bases; unmatched bases: 6. The CDR3 extends over 14 amino acids. This CDR3 is CSAQTSGRAHEQYF. CDR3 nucleotides: TGCAGTGCGCAGACTAGCGGGAGGGCCCACGAGCAGTACTTC.

This clonotype has a handful of counts. This CDR3 is CASSFRNEQYF. The CDR3 coding sequence is TGTGCCAGCAGTTTTAGGAACGAGCAGTACTTC. The V call is TRBV6-5, the J call TRBJ2-7, with D unclear. V lost 4 bases and J 5 bases, leaving 6 bases between the germline ends. In germline, CDR1 is MNHEY, CDR2 SVGAGI. This CDR3 spans 11 amino acids.

There are many counts of this clonotype. In DNA, the CDR3 is TGTGCCAGCAGCCAACTCTCTGGAAACACCATATATTTT. This translates into CASSQLSGNTIYF. The chain uses TRBV3-1 and TRBJ1-3; no clear D. CDR3 size: 13 residues. Germline loops: CDR1 LGHDT, CDR2 YNNKEL (reference sequence). The V end lost 2 bases, the J end lost 0 bases, and 2 bases lay between the germline ends.

The sample holds many counts of this clonotype. V is TRBV2 and J is TRBJ2-3; 12 nucleotides agree with TRBD2. The CDR3 length is 14 residues. With V trimmed by 8 bases and J by 0 bases, 0 bases remained unmatched. CDR1 SNHLY and CDR2 FYNNEI come from the germline V gene. CDR3 amino acids: CASGLAGSTDTQYF. DNA of the CDR3: TGTGCCAGCGGACTAGCGGGAAGCACAGATACGCAGTATTTT.

This clonotype was recorded once. The gene calls are TRBV7-2 and TRBJ1-6; 8 bases match TRBD1. This CDR3 is built from 14 residues. Germline V lookup: CDR1 SGHTA, CDR2 FQGNSA. Unmatched junction bases numbered 6, after V lost 5 bases and J lost 9 bases. CDR3 in amino acids: CASSGRTGSSPLHF. The CDR3 DNA sequence: TGTGCCAGCAGCGGTAGGACAGGGAGTTCACCCCTCCACTTT.

This clonotype was observed at least ten times. This chain links TRBV6-6 with TRBJ1-5; the D gene is possibly TRBD1 (6 bases). Germline V gene data show CDR1 as MNHNY and CDR2 as SVGAGI (reference sequence). The CDR3 is 14 residues long. V was shortened by 6 bases and J by 5 bases, with 14 bases between the two germline ends. CDR3 DNA sequence: TGTGCCAGCAGGGCCGACAGGCGGGATCAGCCCCAGCATTTT. Translation: CASRADRRDQPQHF.

The table lists this clonotype with many counts. The chain recombines TRBV20-1 with TRBJ2-1; D might be TRBD2 (5 bases). The CDR3 covers 14 residues. The germline V gene has CDR1 DFQATT and CDR2 SNEGSKA (reference sequence). V was trimmed by 3 bases and J by 5 bases, leaving 14 bases between them. In DNA form, the CDR3 reads TGCAGTGCTAGGGGAGCCGGGATCCACAATGAGCAGTTCTTC. Residues: CSARGAGIHNEQFF.

This clonotype occurred many times. The chain employs TRBV12-3 or TRBV12-4 and TRBJ1-2; D remains unclear. V was clipped by 5 bases and J by 8 bases, with 9 bases between them. The CDR3 is 11 residues long. CDR3 amino acids: CASSRGAGYTF. Here the CDR3 DNA reads TGTGCCAGCAGTCGAGGCGCAGGCTACACCTTC.